The clone carrying this TCR beta chain was detected a few times. The data belong to a study of T cells after yellow fever vaccination. TCRdb recomputed calls from the 5' RACE reads with MiXCR, one row per CDR3 protein. The sample carries under 400,000 distinct CDR3 sequences, approximately 13% recorded once. The length of the CDR3 is 15 residues. Germline CDR1 and CDR2: SGHNT and YYREEE (reference sequence). Trimming cost V 1 base and J 1 base, with 11 bases left between them. This rearrangement joins TRBV5-4 to TRBJ1-1, with a weak D call TRBD1 (5 bases). The starting material was CD4+ T cells sorted from PBMCs, obtained 15 days after the yellow fever booster vaccination. This clonotype originated in a man between 18 and 35 years old who received the YFV17D yellow fever vaccine. The DNA for the CDR3 is TGTGCCAGCAGCTTGCTTGGGACGGGGAACACTGAAGCTTTCTTT. Amino acid sequence: CASSLLGTGNTEAFF. Variable domain in full (rest from reference TRBV5-4 and TRBJ1-1): ETGVTQSPTHLIKTRGQQVTLRCSSQSGHNTVSWYQQALGQGPQFIFQYYREEENGRGNFPPRFSGLQFPNYSSELNVNALELDDSALYLCASSLLGTGNTEAFFGQGTRLTVV.